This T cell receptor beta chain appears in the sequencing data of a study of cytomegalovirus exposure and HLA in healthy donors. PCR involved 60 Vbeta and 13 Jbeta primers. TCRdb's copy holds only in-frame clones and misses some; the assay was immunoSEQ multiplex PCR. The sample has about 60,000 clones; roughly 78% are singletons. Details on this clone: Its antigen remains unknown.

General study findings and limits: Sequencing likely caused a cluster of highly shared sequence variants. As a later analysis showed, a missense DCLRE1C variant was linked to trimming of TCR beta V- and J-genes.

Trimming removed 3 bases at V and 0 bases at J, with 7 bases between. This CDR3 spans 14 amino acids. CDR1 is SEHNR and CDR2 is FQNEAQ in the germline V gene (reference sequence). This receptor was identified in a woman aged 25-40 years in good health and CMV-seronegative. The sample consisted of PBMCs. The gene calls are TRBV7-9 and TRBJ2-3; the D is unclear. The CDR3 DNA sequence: TGTGCCAGCAGCTTTATCGGGAGCACAGATACGCAGTATTTT. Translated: CASSFIGSTDTQYF.